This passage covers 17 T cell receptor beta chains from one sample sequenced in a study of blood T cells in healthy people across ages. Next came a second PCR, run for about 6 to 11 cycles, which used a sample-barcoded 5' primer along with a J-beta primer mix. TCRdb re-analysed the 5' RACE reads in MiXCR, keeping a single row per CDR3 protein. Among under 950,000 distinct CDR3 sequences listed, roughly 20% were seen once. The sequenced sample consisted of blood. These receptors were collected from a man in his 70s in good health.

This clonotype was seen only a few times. The CDR3 nucleotides are TGTGCCTGGACGGCGGGAGTCCAAGAGACCCAGTACTTC. Its protein is CAWTAGVQETQYF. The V gene is TRBV30, the J gene TRBJ2-5; 7 positions match TRBD2. V lost 4 bases, J lost 1 base, and 3 bases stayed unmatched. This CDR3 is 13 amino acids long. Per germline, CDR1 GTSNPN and CDR2 SVGIG (reference sequence).

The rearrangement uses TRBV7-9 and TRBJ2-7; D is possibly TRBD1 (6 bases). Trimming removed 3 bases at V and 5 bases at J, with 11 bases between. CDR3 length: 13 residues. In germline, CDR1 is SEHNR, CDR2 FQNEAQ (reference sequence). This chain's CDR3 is CASSLGSGDEQYF. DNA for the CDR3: TGTGCCAGCAGCTTGGGATCAGGGGACGAGCAGTACTTC.

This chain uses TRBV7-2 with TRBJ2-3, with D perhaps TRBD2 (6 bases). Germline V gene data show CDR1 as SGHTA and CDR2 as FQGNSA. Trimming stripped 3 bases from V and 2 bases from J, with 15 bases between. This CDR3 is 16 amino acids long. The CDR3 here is CASSFRTTPDTDTQYF. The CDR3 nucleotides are TGTGCCAGCAGCTTCCGGACTACTCCGGACACAGATACGCAGTATTTT.

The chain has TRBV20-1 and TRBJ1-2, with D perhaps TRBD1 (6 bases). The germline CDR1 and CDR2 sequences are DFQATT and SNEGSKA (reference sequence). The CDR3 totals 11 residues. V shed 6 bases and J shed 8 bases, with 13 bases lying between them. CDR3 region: CSARTVVGYTF. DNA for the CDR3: TGCAGTGCGAGGACAGTGGTGGGCTACACCTTC.

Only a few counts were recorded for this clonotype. CDR3 residues: CASSLEGVRTEAFF. Here the CDR3 DNA reads TGCGCCAGCAGCTTGGAGGGGGTTAGGACTGAAGCTTTCTTT. V and J are TRBV5-1 and TRBJ1-1; D may be TRBD1 (6 bases). V lost 0 bases to trimming and J lost 5 bases, with 11 bases between them. The CDR3 is made up of 14 amino acids. CDR1 is SGHRS and CDR2 is YFSETQ in the germline V gene.

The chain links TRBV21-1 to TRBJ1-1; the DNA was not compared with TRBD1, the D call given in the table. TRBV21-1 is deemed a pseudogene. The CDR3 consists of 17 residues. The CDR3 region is CASSGSWERARGTEAFF. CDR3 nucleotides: TGTGCCAGCAGCGGGAGTTGGGAACGGGCACGGGGCACTGAAGCTTTCTTT.

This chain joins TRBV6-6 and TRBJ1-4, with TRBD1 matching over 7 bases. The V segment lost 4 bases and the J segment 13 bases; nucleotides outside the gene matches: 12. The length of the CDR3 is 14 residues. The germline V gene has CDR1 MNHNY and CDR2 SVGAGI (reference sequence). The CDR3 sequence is CASSSLDREGRLFF. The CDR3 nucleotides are TGTGCCAGCAGTTCCCTCGACAGGGAGGGCAGACTGTTTTTT.

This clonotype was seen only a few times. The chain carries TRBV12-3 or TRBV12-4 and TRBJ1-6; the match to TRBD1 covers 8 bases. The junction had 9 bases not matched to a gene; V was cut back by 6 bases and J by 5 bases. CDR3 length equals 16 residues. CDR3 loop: CASRKTGGRNNSPLHF. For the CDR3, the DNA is TGTGCCAGCAGAAAAACAGGGGGACGAAATAATTCACCCCTCCACTTT.

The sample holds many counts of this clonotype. The CDR3 loop is CAIRASGASYEQFF. The CDR3 bases are TGTGCCATCAGGGCTAGCGGGGCCTCTTATGAGCAGTTCTTC. The V call is TRBV10-3, the J call TRBJ2-1; 9 nucleotides line up with TRBD2. CDR1 and CDR2 from the germline V gene are ENHRY and SYGVKD. CDR3 length: 14 amino acids. V shed 6 bases, J shed 8 bases, and the junction held 8 bases outside the gene matches.

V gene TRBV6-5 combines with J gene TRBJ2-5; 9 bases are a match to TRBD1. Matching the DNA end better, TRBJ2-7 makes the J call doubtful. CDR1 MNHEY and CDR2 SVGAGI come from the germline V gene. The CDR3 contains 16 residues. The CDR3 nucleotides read TGTGCCAGCAGTTACCGGGTACCGGGACAGGGCTACGAGCAGTACTTC. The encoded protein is CASSYRVPGQGYEQYF.

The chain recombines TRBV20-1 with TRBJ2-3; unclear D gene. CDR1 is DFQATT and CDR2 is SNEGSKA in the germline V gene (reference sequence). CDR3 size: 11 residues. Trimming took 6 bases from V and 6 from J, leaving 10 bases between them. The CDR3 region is CSAPKSDTQYF. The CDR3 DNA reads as TGCAGTGCCCCGAAGAGCGATACGCAGTATTTT.

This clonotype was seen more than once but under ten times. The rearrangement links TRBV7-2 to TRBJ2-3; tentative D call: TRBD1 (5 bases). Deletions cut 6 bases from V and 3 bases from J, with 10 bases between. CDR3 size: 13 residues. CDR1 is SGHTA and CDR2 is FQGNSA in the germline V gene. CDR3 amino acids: CASSWGRTDTQYF. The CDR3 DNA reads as TGTGCCAGCAGTTGGGGCCGAACAGATACGCAGTATTTT.

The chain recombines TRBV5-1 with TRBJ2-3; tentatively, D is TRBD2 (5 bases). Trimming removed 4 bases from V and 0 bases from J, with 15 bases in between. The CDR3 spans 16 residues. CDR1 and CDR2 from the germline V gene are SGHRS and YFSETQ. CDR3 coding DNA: TGCGCCAGCAGCCTAGGACTGCGGAGGAGCACAGATACGCAGTATTTT. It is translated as CASSLGLRRSTDTQYF.

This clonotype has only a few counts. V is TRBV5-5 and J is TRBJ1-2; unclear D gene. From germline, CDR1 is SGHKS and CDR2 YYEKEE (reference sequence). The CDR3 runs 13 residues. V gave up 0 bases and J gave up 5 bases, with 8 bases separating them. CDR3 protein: CASSLADHYGYTF. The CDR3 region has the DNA TGTGCCAGCAGCTTGGCTGACCATTATGGCTACACCTTC.

The CDR3 region is CAVKLGTGGLYGYTF. CDR3 DNA sequence: TGTGCCGTTAAGCTCGGGACAGGGGGTTTGTATGGCTACACCTTC. This chain joins TRBV12-3 or TRBV12-4 and TRBJ1-2; 11 bases are shared with TRBD1. CDR3 length: 15 residues. V trimming: 11 bases; J trimming: 5 bases; junction bases outside the gene matches: 13.

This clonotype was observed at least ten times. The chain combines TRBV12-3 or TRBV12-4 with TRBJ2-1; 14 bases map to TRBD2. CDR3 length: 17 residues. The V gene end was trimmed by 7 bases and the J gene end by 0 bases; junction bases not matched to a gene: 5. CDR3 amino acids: CASNGLAGGHSYNEQFF. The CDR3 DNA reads TGTGCCAGCAATGGACTAGCGGGAGGACACTCCTACAATGAGCAGTTCTTC.

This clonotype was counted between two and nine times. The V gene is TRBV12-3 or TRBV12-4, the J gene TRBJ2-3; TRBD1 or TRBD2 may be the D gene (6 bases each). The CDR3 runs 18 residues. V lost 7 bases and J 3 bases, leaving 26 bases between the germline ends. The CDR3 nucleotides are TGTGCCAGCACCACTTACGGGGGCCCATTCCACCAAACAGATACGCAGTATTTT. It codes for CASTTYGGPFHQTDTQYF.